This T cell receptor beta chain appears in the sequencing data of a study of regulatory T cells in long-lasting Graves disease. Building the TCR beta libraries relied on iRepertoire HTBI primers, and CDR3 regions underwent Arm-PCR. TCRdb reanalysed the multiplex PCR reads using MiXCR and keeps one entry per CDR3 protein. Of 650,000 to 850,000 distinct CDR3 sequences listed, 25% to 30% are singletons. In germline, CDR1 is MGHDK, CDR2 SYGVNS. Between the trimmed V and J ends, which lost 5 bases and 0 bases, there was a span of 11 bases. This CDR3 region has 14 residues. Note on this clonotype: Its cognate antigen is unknown.

Broader study findings: Segments TRBV28, TRBJ1-2 and TRBJ2-5 showed preferential usage in persistent disease.

Time point: persistent/refractory GD, antithyroid drugs over 5 years with positive TRAb. PBMC-extracted RNA yielded the TCR library. The sample in question was peripheral blood mononuclear cells (PBMCs), obtained when the disease was refractory, from a patient treated with antithyroid drugs. The TCR comes from a female donor with Graves disease. The rearrangement links TRBV25-1 to TRBJ2-7; D remains ambiguous. The CDR3 sequence: CASSSRPSSYEQYF. In nucleotides, the CDR3 is TGTGCCAGCAGTTCCCGGCCGAGCTCCTACGAGCAGTACTTC.